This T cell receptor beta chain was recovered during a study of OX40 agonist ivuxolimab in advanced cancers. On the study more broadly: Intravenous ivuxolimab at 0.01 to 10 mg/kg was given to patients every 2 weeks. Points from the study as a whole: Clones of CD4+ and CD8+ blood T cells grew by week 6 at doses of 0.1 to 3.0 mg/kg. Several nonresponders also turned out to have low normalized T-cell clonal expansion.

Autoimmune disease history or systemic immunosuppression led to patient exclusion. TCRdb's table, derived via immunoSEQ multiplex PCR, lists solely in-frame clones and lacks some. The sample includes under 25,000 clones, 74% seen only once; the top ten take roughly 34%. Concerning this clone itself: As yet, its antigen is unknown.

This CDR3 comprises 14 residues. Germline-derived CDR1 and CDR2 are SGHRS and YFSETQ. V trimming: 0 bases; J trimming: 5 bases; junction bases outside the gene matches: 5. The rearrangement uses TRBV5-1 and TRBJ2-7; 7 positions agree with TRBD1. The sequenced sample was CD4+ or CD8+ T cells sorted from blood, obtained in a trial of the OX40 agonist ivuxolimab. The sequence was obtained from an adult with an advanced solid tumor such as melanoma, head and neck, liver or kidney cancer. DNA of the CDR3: TGCGCCAGCAGCTTGGAACAGGGGAGCCACGAGCAGTACTTC. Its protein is CASSLEQGSHEQYF.